These 3 T cell receptor beta chains were sequenced from one sample in a study of T cell clonality in common variable immunodeficiency. Method: immunoSEQ multiplex PCR; TCRdb's copy keeps in-frame clones and lacks some. The sample yields about 47,000 clones, without any singletons. Specimen: peripheral blood mononuclear cells. The source of these receptors is a person aged 18 to 70 in good health.

This clone was picked up many times. The read gets to within 3 residues of the CDR3 end, and the germline J gene fills in the rest. J is TRBJ2-1 and V is TRBV6-4; TRBD1 might be the D (6 bases). The CDR3 extends over 15 amino acids. V lost 5 bases and J 8 bases, leaving 19 bases between the germline ends. CDR1 and CDR2 from the germline V gene are MRHNA and SNTAGT. CDR3 bases read: TGTGCCAGCAGTCCAGGGGCCAGCAGCCTCGATGAG. Amino acids: CASSPGASSLDE. In full, the CDR3 reads CASSPGASSLDEQFF.

This clone was counted at least ten times. The read gets to within 3 residues of the CDR3 end, and the germline J gene fills in the rest. Additional DNA sequences in this sample encode the identical CDR3. This chain joins TRBV7-9 and TRBJ1-2, with no clear D. This CDR3 is 13 amino acids long. V gave up 1 base and J gave up 4 bases, with 7 bases separating them. Germline V gene data show CDR1 as SEHNR and CDR2 as FQNEAQ (reference sequence). CDR3 in amino acids: CASSLGQSYGYTF. Incomplete CDR3 DNA: TGTGCCAGCAGCTTAGGGCAGAGCTATGGC.

This clone has ten or more counts. Incomplete CDR3 DNA: TGTGCCAGCAGCCAAGATCGAACACAGAACCTACCCTATGGC. Amino acid sequence: CASSQDRTQNLPYG. The full CDR3 is CASSQDRTQNLPYGYTF. J is TRBJ1-2 and V is TRBV3-1 (or the pseudogene TRBV3-2), with D unresolved. Read sequence stops 3 residues before the CDR3 end, and the germline J gene provides the missing end. The V gene lost 0 bases and the J gene lost 4 bases, with 18 bases spanning the gap. Germline V lookup: CDR1 LGHDT, CDR2 YNNKEL (reference sequence). The CDR3 extends over 17 amino acids.